This TCR beta chain was identified in a study of identical twins. Study-wide results and caveats: Insertion counts were lower in abundant cord blood beta clonotypes, a trend that memory repertoires did not show.

CDR1 is ENHRY and CDR2 is SYGVKD in the germline V gene. The CDR3 sequence is 12 residues long. V lost 7 bases, J lost 7 bases, and 11 bases lay in between. A universal primer binding site was introduced by template switching. The final cDNA contained unique molecular identifiers. Via MiXCR, TCRdb re-called the 5' RACE reads, giving one row per CDR3 protein. Among about 790,000 distinct CDR3 sequences listed, around a sixth were seen once. As concerns this clonotype: What it binds is unknown.

Another study also made use of these data, one on T cells expressing NK-cell markers. This second study says: Out of eight donors sequenced, seven tested HCMV-seropositive and the remaining one seronegative. Top CD8+ clonotypes included the dominant CD3+CD56+NKG2C+ clonotypes in six donors.

The sequenced sample consisted of PBMCs. The chain carries TRBV10-3 and TRBJ2-1; D possibly corresponds to TRBD1 (6 bases). The clonotype was recovered from a woman younger than 35 in good health. The CDR3 is CAITPDRNEQFF. CDR3 bases: TGTGCCATCACTCCCGACAGGAATGAGCAGTTCTTC.